This note documents a single T cell receptor (beta chain) sequence. Its specificity is unknown. Amplification of TCR beta CDR3 regions was performed using RNA transcripts as template. When the TCR CDR3 underwent first-round RT-PCR, the HTBI primer set was used. TCRdb called the multiplex PCR reads again in MiXCR, with one record for every CDR3 protein. Here the sample spans hundreds of thousands of distinct CDR3 sequences, about 45% being singletons. Trimming stripped 1 base from V and 3 bases from J, with 10 bases between. The CDR3 has 14 amino acids. The germline CDR1 and CDR2 sequences are MGHDK and SYGVNS. The data derive from a study of T cells in Graves' hyperthyroidism and ophthalmopathy. Points from the study as a whole: Blood also held most thyroid clonotypes expanded beyond 0.001.

This sequence was found in an adult man with Graves' disease, either hyperthyroidism or ophthalmopathy (not recorded which). The specimen was peripheral blood or thyroid tissue (not recorded which). This chain connects TRBV25-1 to TRBJ2-7, with D hard to call. CDR3 region: CASSELVGSYEQYF. The CDR3 DNA reads TGTGCCAGCAGTGAATTAGTGGGCAGCTACGAGCAGTACTTC.